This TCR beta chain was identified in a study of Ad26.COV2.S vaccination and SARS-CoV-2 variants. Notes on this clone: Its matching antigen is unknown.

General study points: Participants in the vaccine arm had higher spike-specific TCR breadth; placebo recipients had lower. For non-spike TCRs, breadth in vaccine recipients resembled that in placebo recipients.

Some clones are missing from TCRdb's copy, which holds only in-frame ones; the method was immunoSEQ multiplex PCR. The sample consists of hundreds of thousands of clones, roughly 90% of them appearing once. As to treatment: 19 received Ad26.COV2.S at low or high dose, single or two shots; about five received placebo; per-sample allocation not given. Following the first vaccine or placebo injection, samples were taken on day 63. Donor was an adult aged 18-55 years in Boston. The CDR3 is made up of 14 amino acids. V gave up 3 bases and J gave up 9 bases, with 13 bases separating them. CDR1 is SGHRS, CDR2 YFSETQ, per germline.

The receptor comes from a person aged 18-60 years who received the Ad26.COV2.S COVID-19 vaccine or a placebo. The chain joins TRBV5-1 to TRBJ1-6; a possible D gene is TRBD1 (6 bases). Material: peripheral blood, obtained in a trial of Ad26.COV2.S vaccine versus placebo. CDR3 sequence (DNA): TGCGCCAGCAGCTCACAGGGAGAAAGTTCACCCCTCCACTTT. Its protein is CASSSQGESSPLHF.